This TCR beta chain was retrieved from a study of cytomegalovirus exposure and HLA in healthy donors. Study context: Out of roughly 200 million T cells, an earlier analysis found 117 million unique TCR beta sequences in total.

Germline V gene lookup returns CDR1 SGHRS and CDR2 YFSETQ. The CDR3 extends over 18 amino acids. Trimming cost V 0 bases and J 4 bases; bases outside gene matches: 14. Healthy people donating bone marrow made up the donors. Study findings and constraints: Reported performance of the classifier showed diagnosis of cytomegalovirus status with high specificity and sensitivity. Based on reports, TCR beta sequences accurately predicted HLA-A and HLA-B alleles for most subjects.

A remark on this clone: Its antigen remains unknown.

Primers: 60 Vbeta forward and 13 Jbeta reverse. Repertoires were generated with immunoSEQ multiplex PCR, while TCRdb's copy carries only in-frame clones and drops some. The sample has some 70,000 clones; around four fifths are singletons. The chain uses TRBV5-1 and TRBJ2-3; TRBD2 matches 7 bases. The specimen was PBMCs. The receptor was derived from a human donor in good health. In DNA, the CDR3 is TGCGCCAGCAGCTTGGAAGGGCGCGGGGGACTCAAATCAGATACGCAGTATTTT. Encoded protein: CASSLEGRGGLKSDTQYF.